This is a list of T cell receptor beta chains from one sample in a study of glioma-infiltrating T cells after dendritic cell vaccination. Measured with immunoSEQ multiplex PCR; TCRdb has only the in-frame clones, and not every one. The sample contains about 99,000 clones, approximately 84% of which appear only once. The sequenced sample was blood, obtained after dendritic cell vaccination. The receptors stem from a human donor with glioblastoma. The CDR3 runs from the conserved cysteine through the conserved F or W. The order of the fields is clone size, J gene, V gene, D gene, CDR3 protein, CDR3 DNA. D genes are given only for firm matches. A row's size may be missing; if present it is once, few, many or a size class.

clone size: many; J gene: TRBJ1-6; V gene: TRBV27; D gene: TRBD1; CDR3 protein: CASSTPGGYNSPLHF; CDR3 DNA: TGTGCCAGCAGTACACCAGGGGGCTACAATTCACCCCTCCACTTT
clone size: -; J gene: TRBJ2-3; V gene: TRBV10-3; D gene: TRBD2; CDR3 protein: CAIMGRGIADTQYF; CDR3 DNA: TGTGCCATCATGGGGAGGGGTATTGCAGATACGCAGTATTTT
clone size: -; J gene: TRBJ2-3; V gene: TRBV7-3; D gene: TRBD2; CDR3 protein: CASAPGGATDTQYF; CDR3 DNA: TGTGCCAGTGCCCCCGGGGGGGCGACAGATACGCAGTATTTT
clone size: -; J gene: TRBJ1-5; V gene: TRBV18; D gene: -; CDR3 protein: CASSPYSNQPQHF; CDR3 DNA: TGTGCCAGCTCACCGTATAGCAATCAGCCCCAGCATTTT
clone size: -; J gene: TRBJ2-3; V gene: TRBV19; D gene: TRBD1; CDR3 protein: CASQDRGGPSTDTQYF; CDR3 DNA: TGTGCCAGCCAGGACAGGGGGGGACCTAGCACAGATACGCAGTATTTT
clone size: few; J gene: TRBJ2-1; V gene: TRBV2; D gene: TRBD2; CDR3 protein: CASTSGVYKYNEQFF; CDR3 DNA: TGTGCCAGCACAAGCGGGGTATACAAATACAATGAGCAGTTCTTC
clone size: few; J gene: TRBJ1-2; V gene: TRBV25-1; D gene: TRBD1; CDR3 protein: CASPPNRGQRYGYTF; CDR3 DNA: TGTGCCAGCCCCCCCAACAGGGGGCAACGGTATGGCTACACCTTC
clone size: -; J gene: TRBJ1-1; V gene: TRBV9; D gene: -; CDR3 protein: CASSVRAVNTEAFF; CDR3 DNA: TGTGCCAGCAGCGTCAGGGCGGTGAACACTGAAGCTTTCTTT
clone size: -; J gene: TRBJ2-5; V gene: TRBV7-2; D gene: TRBD2; CDR3 protein: CASTGLAGGPQYF; CDR3 DNA: TGTGCCAGCACAGGACTAGCGGGGGGGCCCCAATACTTC
clone size: -; J gene: TRBJ2-3; V gene: TRBV6-1; D gene: -; CDR3 protein: CASSEEPLAPRDTQYF; CDR3 DNA: TGTGCCAGCAGTGAAGAGCCCCTAGCACCTCGAGATACGCAGTATTTT
clone size: -; J gene: TRBJ1-2; V gene: TRBV14; D gene: -; CDR3 protein: CASSQGPHYGYTF; CDR3 DNA: TGTGCCAGCAGCCAGGGCCCTCACTATGGCTACACCTTC
clone size: -; J gene: TRBJ1-2; V gene: TRBV16; D gene: TRBD1; CDR3 protein: CASSPLGQDYGYTF; CDR3 DNA: TGTGCCAGCAGCCCCCTGGGACAGGACTATGGCTACACCTTC
clone size: -; J gene: TRBJ2-3; V gene: TRBV4-1; D gene: -; CDR3 protein: CASSQVVGRTDTQYF; CDR3 DNA: TGCGCCAGCAGCCAAGTTGTGGGCCGCACAGATACGCAGTATTTT
clone size: few; J gene: TRBJ2-7; V gene: TRBV2; D gene: TRBD2; CDR3 protein: CATVPGTSGYEQYF; CDR3 DNA: TGTGCCACCGTTCCCGGGACTAGCGGCTACGAGCAGTACTTC
clone size: -; J gene: TRBJ1-5; V gene: TRBV2; D gene: TRBD1; CDR3 protein: CASSEAQGRWQPQHF; CDR3 DNA: TGTGCCAGCAGTGAAGCACAGGGGAGGTGGCAGCCCCAGCATTTT
clone size: -; J gene: TRBJ2-3; V gene: TRBV5-1; D gene: TRBD1; CDR3 protein: CASSSPNRGSTDTQYF; CDR3 DNA: TGCGCCAGCAGCTCACCGAACAGGGGTAGCACAGATACGCAGTATTTT
clone size: few; J gene: TRBJ2-3; V gene: TRBV19; D gene: TRBD2; CDR3 protein: CASSRLAGGGNTQYF; CDR3 DNA: TGTGCCAGTAGTAGACTAGCGGGCGGGGGTAATACGCAGTATTTT
clone size: -; J gene: TRBJ1-4; V gene: TRBV2; D gene: TRBD1; CDR3 protein: CASSEPDEGTANPSEKLFF; CDR3 DNA: TGTGCCAGCAGTGAACCGGATGAGGGGACAGCCAATCCCTCTGAAAAACTGTTTTTT
clone size: -; J gene: TRBJ1-1; V gene: TRBV19; D gene: -; CDR3 protein: CASSLGLRGGRAFF; CDR3 DNA: TGTGCCAGTAGTCTGGGACTGAGGGGGGGACGGGCTTTCTTT
clone size: -; J gene: TRBJ1-1; V gene: TRBV19; D gene: -; CDR3 protein: CASSISRRQWNTEAFF; CDR3 DNA: TGTGCCAGTAGTATTTCTCGGAGACAGTGGAACACTGAAGCTTTCTTT
clone size: -; J gene: TRBJ1-2; V gene: TRBV2; D gene: -; CDR3 protein: CASTFQAGAYGYTF; CDR3 DNA: TGTGCCAGCACCTTTCAGGCAGGGGCCTATGGCTACACCTTC
clone size: -; J gene: TRBJ1-2; V gene: TRBV5-5; D gene: -; CDR3 protein: CASSRTGLSGYTF; CDR3 DNA: TGTGCCAGCAGCAGAACAGGGTTGAGTGGCTACACCTTC
clone size: -; J gene: TRBJ2-3; V gene: TRBV6-1; D gene: -; CDR3 protein: CASKITGNTDTQYF; CDR3 DNA: TGTGCCAGCAAGATTACGGGAAACACAGATACGCAGTATTTT
clone size: -; J gene: TRBJ2-3; V gene: TRBV21-1; D gene: -; CDR3 protein: CASSKRRTGGNPPDTQYF; CDR3 DNA: TGTGCCAGCAGCAAACGGAGGACGGGAGGAAATCCCCCAGATACGCAGTATTTT
clone size: once; J gene: TRBJ2-7; V gene: TRBV29-1; D gene: -; CDR3 protein: CSVEDRGSSYEQYF; CDR3 DNA: TGCAGCGTTGAAGACAGGGGAAGCTCCTACGAGCAGTACTTC
clone size: -; J gene: TRBJ2-1; V gene: TRBV5-1; D gene: TRBD1; CDR3 protein: CASCPGQGAYNEQFF; CDR3 DNA: TGCGCCAGCTGCCCGGGACAGGGGGCCTACAATGAGCAGTTCTTC
clone size: -; J gene: TRBJ1-2; V gene: TRBV5-1; D gene: -; CDR3 protein: CASRQSMGGSGGYTF; CDR3 DNA: TGCGCCAGCAGACAGTCGATGGGGGGGTCGGGTGGCTACACCTTC
clone size: -; J gene: TRBJ1-6; V gene: TRBV11-2; D gene: -; CDR3 protein: CASSLWGGGGSPLHF; CDR3 DNA: TGTGCCAGCAGCTTGTGGGGGGGAGGTGGGTCACCCCTCCACTTT
clone size: -; J gene: TRBJ2-1; V gene: TRBV7-6; D gene: TRBD2; CDR3 protein: CASSATSGRGEQFF; CDR3 DNA: TGTGCCAGCAGCGCTACTAGCGGGAGGGGGGAGCAGTTCTTC
clone size: -; J gene: TRBJ1-2; V gene: TRBV6-5; D gene: -; CDR3 protein: CASRDQGIGGYTF; CDR3 DNA: TGTGCCAGCAGGGACCAGGGGATCGGTGGCTACACCTTC
clone size: -; J gene: TRBJ2-4; V gene: TRBV2; D gene: TRBD1; CDR3 protein: CASSERQGSFIQYF; CDR3 DNA: TGTGCCAGCAGCGAACGACAGGGATCATTCATTCAGTACTTC
clone size: -; J gene: TRBJ2-1; V gene: TRBV7-7; D gene: -; CDR3 protein: CASSTTRLNEQFF; CDR3 DNA: TGTGCTAGCAGCACAACTAGACTCAATGAGCAGTTCTTC
clone size: -; J gene: TRBJ1-2; V gene: TRBV5-1; D gene: -; CDR3 protein: CASSFGGLPYGYTF; CDR3 DNA: TGCGCCAGCAGCTTCGGCGGGCTTCCCTATGGCTACACCTTC
clone size: -; J gene: TRBJ1-2; V gene: TRBV6-5; D gene: -; CDR3 protein: CASSYTDKNYGYTF; CDR3 DNA: TGTGCCAGCAGTTACACCGACAAGAACTATGGCTACACCTTC
clone size: -; J gene: TRBJ2-7; V gene: TRBV5-1; D gene: TRBD1; CDR3 protein: CASSLAPGQGALSYEQYF; CDR3 DNA: TGCGCCAGCAGCTTGGCCCCGGGACAGGGGGCCCTATCCTACGAGCAGTACTTC
clone size: -; J gene: TRBJ1-4; V gene: TRBV2; D gene: TRBD1; CDR3 protein: CASSNRGLGEKLFF; CDR3 DNA: TGTGCCAGCAGCAACAGGGGGCTCGGTGAAAAACTGTTTTTT
clone size: few; J gene: TRBJ1-2; V gene: TRBV5-1; D gene: -; CDR3 protein: CASSLVVNYGYTF; CDR3 DNA: TGCGCCAGCAGCTTGGTCGTTAACTATGGCTACACCTTC
clone size: -; J gene: TRBJ1-2; V gene: TRBV15; D gene: -; CDR3 protein: CATSRANGDGYTF; CDR3 DNA: TGTGCCACCAGCAGGGCTAACGGGGATGGCTACACCTTC
clone size: -; J gene: TRBJ1-1; V gene: TRBV5-1; D gene: -; CDR3 protein: CASRPLGGSHEAFF; CDR3 DNA: TGCGCCAGCAGACCGCTGGGGGGGTCGCATGAAGCTTTCTTT
clone size: -; J gene: TRBJ2-7; V gene: TRBV9; D gene: TRBD2; CDR3 protein: CASSTTGTSNEQYF; CDR3 DNA: TGTGCCAGCAGCACCACCGGGACTAGCAACGAGCAGTACTTC
clone size: -; J gene: TRBJ2-7; V gene: TRBV18; D gene: -; CDR3 protein: CASSPLAGAPLYEQYF; CDR3 DNA: TGTGCCAGCTCACCACTCGCAGGGGCTCCCCTCTACGAGCAGTACTTC
clone size: once; J gene: TRBJ2-5; V gene: TRBV7-9; D gene: TRBD2; CDR3 protein: CASSLSTSGQETQYF; CDR3 DNA: TGTGCCAGCAGCTTATCGACTAGCGGACAAGAGACCCAGTACTTC
clone size: -; J gene: TRBJ1-6; V gene: TRBV27; D gene: -; CDR3 protein: CASSYTTGIGSSPLHF; CDR3 DNA: TGTGCCAGCAGTTATACTACAGGGATCGGGTCTTCACCCCTCCACTTT
clone size: -; J gene: TRBJ1-2; V gene: TRBV27; D gene: -; CDR3 protein: CASSLSQGTGYTF; CDR3 DNA: TGTGCCAGCAGTTTATCCCAGGGAACGGGCTACACCTTC
clone size: -; J gene: TRBJ1-2; V gene: TRBV6-5; D gene: TRBD1; CDR3 protein: CASSYSVQGGNYGYTF; CDR3 DNA: TGTGCCAGCAGTTACTCGGTCCAGGGGGGTAACTATGGCTACACCTTC
clone size: few; J gene: TRBJ1-2; V gene: TRBV4-2; D gene: -; CDR3 protein: CASSPPGEGQDYGYTF; CDR3 DNA: TGTGCCAGCAGCCCCCCGGGAGAAGGGCAGGACTATGGCTACACCTTC
clone size: -; J gene: TRBJ1-2; V gene: TRBV18; D gene: TRBD1; CDR3 protein: CASSPLVPGQGAQYYGYTF; CDR3 DNA: TGTGCCAGCTCACCATTAGTTCCGGGGCAGGGGGCGCAATACTATGGCTACACCTTC
clone size: -; J gene: TRBJ1-3; V gene: TRBV18; D gene: -; CDR3 protein: CASSPRRESGNTIYF; CDR3 DNA: TGTGCCAGCTCACCGCGAAGGGAGTCTGGAAACACCATATATTTT
clone size: -; J gene: TRBJ1-2; V gene: TRBV4-1; D gene: TRBD1; CDR3 protein: CASSRDREGGYTF; CDR3 DNA: TGCGCCAGCAGTAGAGACAGGGAAGGCGGCTACACCTTC
clone size: few; J gene: TRBJ1-6; V gene: TRBV14; D gene: -; CDR3 protein: CASSQDPQGPSPLHF; CDR3 DNA: TGTGCCAGCAGCCAAGATCCCCAGGGGCCTTCACCCCTCCACTTT